The TCR beta chain described here comes from a study of blood T cell repertoires in COVID-19 (dated by TCRdb to 2018 to 2020). In terms of the full investigation: Samples from collaborators originated in the United States, Italy and Spain and spanned both the acute and convalescent phases of COVID-19. The material from the prospective study consisted of cDNA or gDNA derived from T cells, B-cell-depleted T cells, or PBMCs. Deeply sampled blood TCRbeta repertoires from subjects exposed to, actively infected with, or recovered from COVID-19 were included in the dataset. The repertoires were released in a freely available public database meant as a resource for research on the immune response to SARS-CoV-2. The samples were drawn from two sources: the first 160 participants of the ongoing ImmuneRACE study, and some 1,300 subjects contributed by 6 global collaborators. Nearly every sample came with metadata listing a de-identified subject ID, COVID-19 status, age in years and sex. HLA class I and class II types, where available, came from metadata supplied by the sample provider rather than from assay-based typing.

TCRbeta CDR3 regions were amplified from genomic DNA by means of the immunoSEQ Assay, a bias-controlled multiplex PCR. The authors' analysis ran thus. The number of nucleated cells in each sample was estimated from the amplification of reference gene primers within the assay. To quantify the absolute abundance of each unique TCRbeta CDR3 rearrangement, sequence reads were collapsed and filtered. For each sample, productive Simpson clonality was calculated by taking the square root of Simpson's diversity index across productive rearrangements. This is the immuneACCESS table as TCRdb keeps it, with only in-frame sequences that have V and J called. A part of the clones is gone; compared with another copy, unresolved V genes explain less than half, and the rest is unexplained. D and trimming come from the DNA, and the V and J calls and clone size come from that table. The sample table contains tens of thousands of clones; only one count was recorded for approximately 83% of them. 6.5% to 7.5% of the sample comes from the top ten.

As to this clone: The specificity of this receptor is unknown. It has no much larger one-base neighbor in the sample; base qualities were not kept.

Broader findings and caveats from the paper: The quantity of clinical and demographic metadata differed by source and by participant and was supplied without curation.

At one collaborating source in Seattle, patients were enrolled during active infection and were followed longitudinally through the course of disease. Whole blood was collected in K2EDTA tubes by collaborating institutions according to the institutions' own protocols. For TCRbeta analysis, collaborator samples were shipped as frozen whole blood, as isolated PBMCs, or as DNA extracted from either sample type. Measured from the cysteine to the phenylalanine, the CDR3 is 16 residues long. The entry retains the CDR3 DNA only, 48 bases that are in frame from base 1. Ends trimmed: V by 1 base, J by 4 bases; bases unmatched to a gene: 4. CDR1 and CDR2, per the germline V gene, are SGHRS and YFSETQ.

The V gene is TRBV5-1 and the J gene is TRBJ2-1, with 11 junctional bases fitting TRBD1. The sequencing sample was made of peripheral blood. This TCR was recovered from a man aged 25 to 40 with COVID-19, enrolled during active disease. The CDR3 reads CASSLRGQGDYNEQFF. The sequenced DNA is TGCGCCAGCAGCTTGAGGGGACAGGGGGATTACAATGAGCAGTTCTTC.